This T cell receptor (beta chain) was documented in a study of T cell changes during pregnancy in multiple sclerosis. V lost 1 base and J 6 bases, leaving 9 bases between the germline ends. CDR3 length: 13 residues. Germline V lookup: CDR1 SGHTA, CDR2 FQGNSA. Measured with immunoSEQ multiplex PCR; TCRdb has only the in-frame clones, and not every one. The sample includes about 59,000 clones, about 87% seen only once; the top ten take less than 6%. This receptor was taken from a human donor whose cells served as feeder cells for cultures in a pregnancy study. The material sequenced was peripheral blood from another person, used as feeder cells. The genes are TRBV7-2 and TRBJ1-1; no firm D call. The CDR3 reads CASSLGGTAEAFF. Here the CDR3 DNA reads TGTGCCAGCAGCTTAGGGGGAACCGCTGAAGCTTTCTTT.